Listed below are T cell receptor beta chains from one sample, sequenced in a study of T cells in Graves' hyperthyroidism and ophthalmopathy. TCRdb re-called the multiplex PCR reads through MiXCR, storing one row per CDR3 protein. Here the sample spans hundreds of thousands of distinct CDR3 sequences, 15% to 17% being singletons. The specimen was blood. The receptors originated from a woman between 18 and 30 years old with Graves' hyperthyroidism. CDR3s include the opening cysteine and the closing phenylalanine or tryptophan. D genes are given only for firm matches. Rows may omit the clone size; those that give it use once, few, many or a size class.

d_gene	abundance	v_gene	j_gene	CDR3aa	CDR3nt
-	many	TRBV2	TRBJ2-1	CASSLRQTGYNEQFF	TGTGCCAGCAGCCTAAGACAGACGGGCTACAATGAGCAGTTCTTC
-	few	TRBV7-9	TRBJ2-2	CASSLGLPGELFF	TGTGCCAGCAGCTTAGGCCTACCCGGGGAGCTGTTTTTT
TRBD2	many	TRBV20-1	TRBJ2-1	CSAVGGGGHNEQFF	TGCAGTGCTGTGGGTGGGGGAGGGCATAATGAGCAGTTCTTC
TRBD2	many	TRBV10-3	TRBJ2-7	CAIRERDAGEQYF	TGTGCCATCAGAGAGCGGGATGCGGGGGAGCAGTACTTC
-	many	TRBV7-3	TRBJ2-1	CASSPGPPPVNEQFF	TGTGCCAGCAGCCCCGGCCCGCCGCCGGTCAATGAGCAGTTCTTC
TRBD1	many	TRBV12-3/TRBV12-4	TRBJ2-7	CASSADRGRLGEQYF	TGTGCCAGCAGCGCGGACAGGGGGCGGTTGGGGGAGCAGTACTTC
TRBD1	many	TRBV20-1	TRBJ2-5	CSARSEQGERETQYF	TGCAGTGCTAGATCTGAACAGGGGGAAAGGGAGACCCAGTACTTC
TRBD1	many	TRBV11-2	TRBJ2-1	CASSLEPKTGGIYNEQFF	TGTGCCAGCAGCTTGGAGCCCAAGACAGGGGGCATTTACAATGAGCAGTTCTTC
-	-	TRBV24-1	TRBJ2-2	CATSDPSYTGELFF	TGTGCCACCAGTGATCCGTCATACACCGGGGAGCTGTTTTTT
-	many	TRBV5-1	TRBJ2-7	CASSTGVYEQYF	TGCGCCAGCAGCACCGGGGTCTACGAGCAGTACTTC
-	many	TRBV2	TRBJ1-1	CASSEDFQTEAFF	TGTGCCAGCAGCGAGGACTTCCAGACTGAAGCTTTCTTT
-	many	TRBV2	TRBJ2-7	CASSDSSQAISYEQYF	TGTGCCAGCAGTGATTCGTCGCAGGCTATCTCCTACGAGCAGTACTTC
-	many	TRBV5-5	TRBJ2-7	CASSLDEGTGSYNYEQYF	TGTGCCAGCAGCTTGGACGAGGGCACAGGATCCTATAACTACGAGCAGTACTTC
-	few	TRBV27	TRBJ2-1	CASSFLGGWNEQFF	TGTGCCAGCAGTTTTTTAGGAGGGTGGAATGAGCAGTTCTTC
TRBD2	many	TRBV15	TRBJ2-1	CATSRLAGGRSSYNEQFF	TGTGCCACCAGCAGACTAGCGGGGGGCAGGAGCTCCTACAATGAGCAGTTCTTC
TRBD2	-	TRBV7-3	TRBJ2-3	CASSLTSRGALTDTQYF	TGTGCCAGCAGCTTAACGTCGCGGGGGGCCCTCACAGATACGCAGTATTTT
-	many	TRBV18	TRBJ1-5	CASSPGFSNQPQHF	TGTGCCAGCTCACCAGGATTTAGCAATCAGCCCCAGCATTTT
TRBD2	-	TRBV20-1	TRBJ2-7	CSAGDRSGSLSEQYF	TGCAGTGCTGGGGATAGGAGCGGGAGTCTCTCCGAGCAGTACTTC
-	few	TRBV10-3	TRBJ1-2	CAIRSLYGEGEGYGYTF	TGTGCCATCCGAAGTCTCTACGGGGAGGGGGAAGGCTATGGCTACACCTTC
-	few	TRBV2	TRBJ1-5	CASSSPGVRGNQPQHF	TGTGCCAGCAGTTCTCCGGGGGTGCGCGGCAATCAGCCCCAGCATTTT